One sample yielded the 16 T cell receptor beta chains listed below, sequenced in a study of blood T cell repertoires in COVID-19. Assay used: immunoSEQ multiplex PCR; TCRdb lists only in-frame clones, some missing. The repertoire consists of about 59,000 clones, with 91% occurring once and the leading ten covering over 7.5%. The source material was peripheral blood. These receptors came from a human donor in a cohort sampled during active COVID-19.

V and J are TRBV4-3 and TRBJ2-3; D may be TRBD1 (5 bases). This CDR3 is 15 amino acids long. Trimming stripped 0 bases from V and 4 bases from J, with 11 bases between. The V gene's germline CDR1 is LGHNA and CDR2 YSLEER. CDR3 in DNA: TGCGCCAGCAGCCAAGATCGCAGGGTGCCAGATACGCAGTATTTT. Translated, it gives CASSQDRRVPDTQYF.

The chain has TRBV10-3 and TRBJ1-3, with 7 bases that match TRBD1. Germline CDR1 ENHRY, CDR2 SYGVKD. The trim removed 4 bases at V and 1 base at J, leaving 7 bases unmatched. The CDR3 extends over 16 amino acids. Written as DNA, the CDR3 is TGTGCCATCAGTGGGGGCGACAGGGCTTCTGGAAACACCATATATTTT. Translated, it gives CAISGGDRASGNTIYF.

The V and J genes are TRBV4-1 and TRBJ1-1; tentatively, D is TRBD1 (5 bases). This CDR3 comprises 14 residues. The germline CDR1 and CDR2 sequences are MGHRA and YSYEKL. V dropped 3 bases and J dropped 3 bases, with 11 bases sitting between them. In nucleotides, the CDR3 is TGCGCCAGCAGCCACGGGCCGGGGGACACTGAAGCTTTCTTT. Amino acid sequence: CASSHGPGDTEAFF.

V is TRBV29-1 and J is TRBJ2-7, with 7 nucleotides matching TRBD2. There are 12 residues in the CDR3. V trimming: 8 bases; J trimming: 1 base; junction bases outside the gene matches: 5. In germline, CDR1 is SQVTM, CDR2 ANQGSEA. The chain's CDR3 is CSSLGGSYEQYF. DNA for the CDR3: TGCAGCAGTCTGGGGGGGTCCTACGAGCAGTACTTC.

V gene TRBV9 combines with J gene TRBJ1-3; D may be TRBD1 (5 bases). Trimming cost V 0 bases and J 2 bases, with 12 bases left between them. There are 16 residues in the CDR3. CDR1 and CDR2 (germline): SGDLS, YYNGEE. CDR3 amino acids: CASSVEGRSTGNTIYF. Here the CDR3 DNA reads TGTGCCAGCAGCGTAGAGGGGAGGTCCACTGGAAACACCATATATTTT. Variable domain in full (rest from reference TRBV9 and TRBJ1-3): DSGVTQTPKHLITATGQRVTLRCSPRSGDLSVYWYQQSLDQGLQFLIQYYNGEERAKGNILERFSAQQFPDLHSELNLSSLELGDSALYFCASSVEGRSTGNTIYFGEGSWLTVV.

J is TRBJ1-6 and V is TRBV12-3 or TRBV12-4; D remains ambiguous. The CDR3 has 13 residues. V shed 6 bases and J shed 3 bases, with 6 bases lying between them. CDR3 nucleotide sequence: TGTGCCAGCAGGTCCCTCTATAATTCACCCCTCCACTTT. Residues: CASRSLYNSPLHF.

The gene calls are TRBV6-2 or TRBV6-3 and TRBJ2-7; 11 bases are a match to TRBD1. Looked up from germline, CDR1 is MNHEY and CDR2 is SVGEGT. V dropped 6 bases and J dropped 3; count of bases not matched to a gene: 7. This CDR3 has 15 amino acids. CDR3 protein: CASSQTGTGGYEQYF. Written as DNA, the CDR3 is TGTGCCAGCAGCCAGACCGGGACAGGGGGCTACGAGCAGTACTTC.

The chain links TRBV4-2 to TRBJ1-1, with D hard to call. Deletions cut 6 bases from V and 0 bases from J, with 8 bases between. This CDR3 contains 13 residues. Germline CDR1 is LGHNA and CDR2 is YNFKEQ. CDR3 in DNA: TGTGCCAGCAGTACGGTAGTGAACACTGAAGCTTTCTTT. This gives the protein CASSTVVNTEAFF.

This chain joins TRBV4-1 and TRBJ2-5; no firm D call. The CDR3 contains 15 residues. Trimming stripped 2 bases from V and 5 bases from J, with 15 bases between. CDR1 and CDR2 from the germline V gene are MGHRA and YSYEKL. CDR3 sequence: CASSQSPYAVETQYF. CDR3 coding DNA: TGCGCCAGCAGCCAAAGCCCCTACGCGGTTGAGACCCAGTACTTC.

This chain joins TRBV9 and TRBJ2-3, with 9 nucleotides matching TRBD2. Per the germline V gene, CDR1 is SGDLS and CDR2 is YYNGEE. This CDR3 has 15 residues. V lost 7 bases, J lost 1 base, and 7 bases stayed unmatched. The CDR3 nucleotides are TGTGCCAGCGGAAAAGGCGGGAGGGGCACAGATACGCAGTATTTT. As protein: CASGKGGRGTDTQYF. The full variable domain, with the rest looked up from reference TRBV9 and TRBJ2-3, is DSGVTQTPKHLITATGQRVTLRCSPRSGDLSVYWYQQSLDQGLQFLIQYYNGEERAKGNILERFSAQQFPDLHSELNLSSLELGDSALYFCASGKGGRGTDTQYFGPGTRLTVL.

The V call is TRBV30, the J call TRBJ1-6; 9 positions agree with TRBD1. Germline trimming cut 1 base from V and 9 bases from J; bases unmatched to any gene: 1. The length of the CDR3 is 13 residues. Germline CDR1 reads GTSNPN; CDR2 reads SVGIG (reference sequence). The CDR3 bases are TGTGCCTGGAGTGGACAGGGGGTTTCACCCCTCCACTTT. Translation: CAWSGQGVSPLHF.

This clone was counted between two and nine times. This sequence joins TRBV5-4 and TRBJ2-4; 9 bases match TRBD1. The CDR3 consists of 17 residues. J gave up 0 bases and V 4 bases, and 8 bases lay outside the gene matches. Germline V gene lookup returns CDR1 SGHNT and CDR2 YYREEE (reference sequence). CDR3 in DNA: TGTGCCAGCAGCCCCAAACAGGGGGCCCTAGCCAAAAACATTCAGTACTTC. Translation gives CASSPKQGALAKNIQYF.

This sequence joins TRBV11-3 and TRBJ2-1; D unresolved. CDR1 is SGHNT, CDR2 YENEEA, per germline. The CDR3 length is 15 residues. V lost 1 base, J lost 1 base, and 8 bases lay in between. As DNA, the CDR3 is TGTGCCAGCAGCTTAGCGGGTGGTTCCTACAATGAGCAGTTCTTC. Protein: CASSLAGGSYNEQFF.

J is TRBJ2-1 and V is TRBV28; weak D call: TRBD1 (6 bases). Per germline, CDR1 MDHEN and CDR2 SYDVKM. The CDR3 loop spans 18 amino acids. The V end lost 0 bases, the J end lost 4 bases, and 19 bases lay between the germline ends. The CDR3 loop is CASSLWGAGALVYNEQFF. DNA for the CDR3: TGTGCCAGCAGTTTATGGGGGGCAGGGGCGTTGGTGTACAATGAGCAGTTCTTC.

In its sample, this clone is medium-sized (0.01 to 0.1%). This chain connects TRBV19 to TRBJ1-6; 7 bases are a match to TRBD1. After removal of 6 bases from V and 5 bases from J, the junction contained 7 bases not matched to a gene. The germline V gene has CDR1 LNHDA and CDR2 SQIVND (reference sequence). This CDR3 has 15 residues. The CDR3 sequence: CASRVQGFNNSPLHF. The CDR3 region has the DNA TGTGCCAGTAGGGTACAGGGGTTCAATAATTCACCCCTCCACTTT.

This clone has just one count. This rearrangement joins TRBV5-1 to TRBJ2-1, with 10 nucleotides matching TRBD2. The CDR3 loop spans 15 amino acids. The junction had 9 bases not matched to a gene; V was cut back by 4 bases and J by 8 bases. Germline V lookup: CDR1 SGHRS, CDR2 YFSETQ. CDR3 in DNA: TGCGCCAGCAGCGCTAGCGGGGGCCCCTCCGATGAGCAGTTCTTC. It translates to CASSASGGPSDEQFF. The complete variable domain, with remaining parts taken from reference TRBV5-1 and TRBJ2-1, reads KAGVTQTPRYLIKTRGQQVTLSCSPISGHRSVSWYQQTPGQGLQFLFEYFSETQRNKGNFPGRFSGRQFSNSRSEMNVSTLELGDSALYLCASSASGGPSDEQFFGPGTRLTVL.